Below are 14 T cell receptor beta chains sequenced from a single sample in a study of blood T cell repertoires in COVID-19. The repertoire was sequenced with immunoSEQ multiplex PCR; TCRdb's copy has only in-frame clones and lacks some. Counted here are approximately 10,000 clones, 70% to 90% occurring once; the ten biggest clones make up about a third. The sample comprised peripheral blood. The receptors were gathered from a man aged 45-65 years with active COVID-19.

J is TRBJ1-1 and V is TRBV27; D may be TRBD1 (6 bases). V lost 2 bases and J 6 bases, leaving 13 bases between the germline ends. Germline values: CDR1 MNHEY, CDR2 SMNVEV (reference sequence). This CDR3 has 14 residues. The CDR3 sequence is CASSLGGRVPEAFF. DNA of the CDR3: TGTGCCAGCAGTTTAGGGGGCAGGGTACCTGAAGCTTTCTTT.

The V and J genes are TRBV20-1 and TRBJ2-3; 9 bases are a match to TRBD2. Germline V gives CDR1 DFQATT, CDR2 SNEGSKA (reference sequence). The CDR3 is 16 residues long. Trimming at V came to 3 bases and at J to 2 bases, leaving 9 bases not matched to a gene. The CDR3 coding sequence is TGCAGTGCTAGTATGAGACTAGCGGAATCCACAGATACGCAGTATTTT. It specifies CSASMRLAESTDTQYF.

The rearrangement uses TRBV5-3 and TRBJ2-1; 13 bases fit TRBD2. TRBV5-3 is an open reading frame, and its role is uncertain. The CDR3 is 17 residues long. V shed 4 bases, J shed 6 bases, and the junction held 10 bases outside the gene matches. This chain's CDR3 is CARSPWTSGRPPNEQFF. In DNA form, the CDR3 reads TGTGCCAGAAGCCCCTGGACTAGCGGGAGACCTCCCAATGAGCAGTTCTTC.

This rearrangement joins TRBV7-9 to TRBJ2-1; possible D gene TRBD2, 8 bases. Germline V lookup: CDR1 SEHNR, CDR2 FQNEAQ (reference sequence). The CDR3 is 16 residues long. With 5 bases removed from V and 5 bases from J, the gap between germline ends came to 19 bases. The DNA of the CDR3 is TGTGCCAGCAGCATTAGCGGGACAGTTCCCCACAATGAGCAGTTCTTC. This codes for CASSISGTVPHNEQFF.

Only a few counts were recorded for this clone. V usage is TRBV28 and J usage is TRBJ1-5; D gene unclear. Trimming removed 1 base from V and 0 bases from J, with 10 bases in between. Germline V gives CDR1 MDHEN, CDR2 SYDVKM. This CDR3 has 16 amino acids. This chain's CDR3 is CASSLSPYLSNQPQHF. The CDR3 DNA is TGTGCCAGCAGTTTATCTCCCTACCTTAGCAATCAGCCCCAGCATTTT. The entire variable domain, with the rest obtained from reference TRBV28 and TRBJ1-5, is as follows: DVKVTQSSRYLVKRTGEKVFLECVQDMDHENMFWYRQDPGLGLRLIYFSYDVKMKEKGDIPEGYSVSREKKERFSLILESASTNQTSMYLCASSLSPYLSNQPQHFGDGTRLSIL.

The chain combines TRBV7-6 with TRBJ2-1; no firm D call. From germline, CDR1 is SGHVS and CDR2 FNYEAQ. V was clipped by 1 base and J by 0 bases, with 7 bases between them. The CDR3 is made up of 15 amino acids. The CDR3, as DNA: TGTGCCAGCAGCTTAGACGCGAGCTCCTACAATGAGCAGTTCTTC. Protein: CASSLDASSYNEQFF.

The rearrangement uses TRBV19 and TRBJ2-2, with D maybe TRBD1 (6 bases). The V gene lost 9 bases and the J gene lost 0 bases, with 14 bases spanning the gap. The germline CDR1 and CDR2 sequences are LNHDA and SQIVND (reference sequence). The CDR3 is 15 residues long. The CDR3 is CASLPGTPNTGELFF. The CDR3 DNA sequence: TGTGCCAGCCTTCCCGGGACACCGAACACCGGGGAGCTGTTTTTT.

The V gene is TRBV19, the J gene TRBJ2-3; 12 bases match TRBD2. The CDR3 is 16 amino acids. The J segment lost 5 bases and the V segment lost 6 bases, leaving 9 bases of the junction unmatched. Germline V gene data show CDR1 as LNHDA and CDR2 as SQIVND (reference sequence). The CDR3 DNA sequence: TGTGCCAGTAGCATACGACTAGCGGGAGACGTAGATACGCAGTATTTT. It yields the protein CASSIRLAGDVDTQYF.

The rearrangement joins TRBV2 to TRBJ2-5, with D uncertain. Germline CDR1 is SNHLY and CDR2 is FYNNEI. The CDR3 totals 16 residues. With 2 bases removed from V and 3 bases from J, the gap between germline ends came to 16 bases. CDR3 amino acids: CASSEFWAENKETQYF. The CDR3 coding sequence is TGTGCCAGCAGTGAATTCTGGGCAGAGAACAAAGAGACCCAGTACTTC.

CDR3 coding DNA: TGTGCCAGCAGTTACGGGACAGGGCCCGGGACCTTACCGTATGGCTACACCTTC. It encodes CASSYGTGPGTLPYGYTF. The rearrangement uses TRBV6-2 or TRBV6-3 and TRBJ1-2; 9 positions match TRBD1. Germline V gene lookup returns CDR1 MNHEY and CDR2 SVGEGT. This CDR3 is 18 amino acids long. V lost 2 bases, J lost 5 bases, and 15 bases stayed unmatched.

V usage is TRBV10-1 and J usage is TRBJ1-1; D remains unclear. V gave up 5 bases and J gave up 0 bases, with 7 bases separating them. The CDR3 runs 13 residues. Germline V gene sequence: CDR1 WNHNN, CDR2 SYGVQD (reference sequence). CDR3 DNA sequence: TGCGCCAGCAGTCACAGCCTGAACACTGAAGCTTTCTTT. Encoded protein: CASSHSLNTEAFF.

This clone was counted only a few times. DNA of the CDR3: TGTGCCAGCATTTCTTTCTCGGACAGACCCTACGAGCAGTACTTC. Its protein is CASISFSDRPYEQYF. The V call is TRBV28, the J call TRBJ2-7, with a possible D match to TRBD1 (6 bases). The length of the CDR3 is 15 residues. V dropped 7 bases and J dropped 2 bases, with 18 bases sitting between them. In germline, CDR1 is MDHEN, CDR2 SYDVKM.

The rearrangement uses TRBV12-3 or TRBV12-4 and TRBJ2-1, with D possibly TRBD2 on 5 matching bases. There are 13 residues in the CDR3. V lost 6 bases to trimming and J lost 5 bases, with 11 bases between them. CDR3 in amino acids: CASRMDWDNEQFF. The DNA for the CDR3 is TGTGCCAGCAGAATGGACTGGGACAATGAGCAGTTCTTC.

This sequence joins TRBV9 and TRBJ2-1; D is ambiguous. Germline V CDR1 and CDR2: SGDLS, YYNGEE. The CDR3 sequence is 13 residues long. The germline V and J ends were trimmed by 0 bases and 4 bases, with 5 bases remaining between them. The CDR3 reads CASSVGSYNEQFF. Here the CDR3 DNA reads TGTGCCAGCAGCGTAGGGAGTTACAATGAGCAGTTCTTC.